These 27 T cell receptor beta chains originate from one sample sequenced in a study of CD8 T cells in ankylosing spondylitis. General study points: Among TCR beta sequences, a motif of eight highly homologous variants appeared characteristic of ankylosing spondylitis blood.

TCRdb itself ran the 5' RACE reads through MiXCR, one entry per CDR3 protein. This sample has about 460,000 distinct CDR3 sequences; under 5.5% occur once, and the top ten carry around 3.5%. Which antigens these TCRs recognize remains unknown. Material: blood, either unsorted or a sorted T cell fraction (not recorded which). The receptors were sampled from a male donor with ankylosing spondylitis.

This clonotype was recorded many times. V gene TRBV29-1 combines with J gene TRBJ2-1, with TRBD2 matching 8 bases. CDR1 is SQVTM, CDR2 ANQGSEA, per germline. The trim removed 4 bases at V and 0 bases at J, leaving 2 bases unmatched. This CDR3 region has 14 residues. The CDR3 here is CSVGTSGSYNEQFF. In DNA, the CDR3 is TGCAGCGTTGGAACTAGCGGCTCCTACAATGAGCAGTTCTTC.

This rearrangement joins TRBV10-2 to TRBJ2-3, with 9 bases identical to TRBD1. V lost 7 bases, J lost 4 bases, and 15 bases stayed unmatched. Per the germline V gene, CDR1 is WSHSY and CDR2 is SAAADI. The CDR3 consists of 17 residues. The CDR3 sequence is CASTRPTGGNHADTQYF. In DNA form, the CDR3 reads TGCGCCAGCACACGACCTACAGGGGGCAATCACGCAGATACGCAGTATTTT.

This clonotype showed up just a few times. This chain connects TRBV7-6 to TRBJ2-1, with 8 nucleotides matching TRBD2. Germline trimming cut 1 base from V and 7 bases from J; bases unmatched to any gene: 15. Germline lookup yields CDR1 SGHVS and CDR2 FNYEAQ. CDR3 size: 18 residues. As DNA, the CDR3 is TGTGCCAGCAGCTTAGACCCCCCTGTCGGGAGGGCAAGGAATGAGCAGTTCTTC. Translating it yields CASSLDPPVGRARNEQFF.

This clonotype has only a few counts. The rearrangement joins TRBV7-8 to TRBJ2-5; 9 bases agree with TRBD1. The CDR3 spans 15 residues. V lost 4 bases and J lost 5; bases outside the gene matches: 8. Germline V gene lookup returns CDR1 SGHVS and CDR2 FQNEAQ. CDR3 sequence: CASSSRTGAPETQYF. In DNA form, the CDR3 reads TGTGCCAGCAGCTCCCGGACAGGGGCCCCGGAGACCCAGTACTTC.

In its sample, this clonotype was seen a few times. This chain connects TRBV20-1 to TRBJ2-1; 7 bases fit TRBD2. V was pared by 3 bases and J by 0 bases, with 8 bases of the junction left unmatched. CDR1 and CDR2 from the germline V gene are DFQATT and SNEGSKA (reference sequence). This CDR3 has 16 residues. This chain's CDR3 is CSASLLGGSSYNEQFF. CDR3 DNA sequence: TGCAGTGCTAGCCTTCTGGGCGGGAGCTCCTACAATGAGCAGTTCTTC.

In this sample, this clonotype turned up many times. The chain employs TRBV20-1 and TRBJ1-2; D uncertain. V was cut by 3 bases and J by 4 bases, with 12 bases left in between. The germline V gene has CDR1 DFQATT and CDR2 SNEGSKA (reference sequence). The CDR3 runs 13 residues. The CDR3 bases are TGCAGTGCTAGGGTCAGCCCTGCCTATGGCTACACCTTC. It translates to CSARVSPAYGYTF.

This clonotype was counted many times. The rearrangement uses TRBV4-3 and TRBJ2-1, with a weak D call TRBD1 (6 bases). The CDR3 loop spans 14 amino acids. Trimming removed 0 bases from V and 7 bases from J, with 10 bases in between. Germline V gene lookup returns CDR1 LGHNA and CDR2 YSLEER. The CDR3 DNA is TGCGCCAGCAGCCAAGAACTCAGGGGTAATGAGCAGTTCTTC. This sequence encodes CASSQELRGNEQFF.

This clonotype has ten or more counts. The gene calls are TRBV6-1 and TRBJ1-1; D remains unclear. CDR1 MNHNS and CDR2 SASEGT come from the germline V gene. The V end lost 1 base, the J end lost 2 bases, and 8 bases lay between the germline ends. The CDR3 contains 14 residues. In nucleotides, the CDR3 is TGTGCCAGCAGTGAAGTTACAGTTAACACTGAAGCTTTCTTT. Protein product: CASSEVTVNTEAFF.

This clonotype was observed many times. The chain recombines TRBV12-3 or TRBV12-4 with TRBJ2-7; D tentatively reads TRBD1 or TRBD2 (5 bases each). The CDR3 is 16 residues long. Trimming cost V 1 base and J 2 bases, with 15 bases left between them. The CDR3 nucleotides read TGTGCCAGCAGTTTAGAGATCAGGGAGCTACCCTACGAGCAGTACTTC. This codes for CASSLEIRELPYEQYF.

This clonotype was counted many times. CDR3 sequence: CASSQSTASGKYEQYF. The CDR3 nucleotides are TGTGCCAGCAGCCAGAGTACGGCTAGCGGGAAATACGAGCAGTACTTC. J is TRBJ2-7 and V is TRBV3-1; 9 bases agree with TRBD2. The CDR3 has 16 residues. The V segment lost 3 bases and the J segment 4 bases; nucleotides outside the gene matches: 10. Germline values: CDR1 LGHDT, CDR2 YNNKEL (reference sequence).

At least ten counts were recorded for this clonotype. This chain links TRBV27 with TRBJ2-7; D is uncertain. V was shortened by 7 bases and J by 2 bases, with 21 bases between the two germline ends. The CDR3 runs to 16 residues. Germline V gene lookup returns CDR1 MNHEY and CDR2 SMNVEV (reference sequence). The CDR3 bases are TGTGCCAGCACCCCCCAAATCAAATTCTCCGCCTACGAGCAGTACTTC. This gives the protein CASTPQIKFSAYEQYF.

This clonotype was seen at least ten times. This sequence joins TRBV29-1 and TRBJ2-1, with D uncertain. Germline loops: CDR1 SQVTM, CDR2 ANQGSEA. This CDR3 is built from 11 residues. Trimming removed 4 bases from V and 8 bases from J, with 9 bases in between. In DNA form, the CDR3 reads TGCAGCGTTGTGGGGTTTGATGAGCAGTTCTTC. Its translation: CSVVGFDEQFF.

This clonotype was picked up many times. V and J are TRBV12-3 or TRBV12-4 and TRBJ1-1; 8 bases are shared with TRBD1. The CDR3 runs to 14 residues. Trimming removed 7 bases from V and 4 bases from J; junction bases left unmatched: 8. CDR3 nucleotides: TGTGCCAGCACCAGGACAGGGATAGTCACTGAAGCTTTCTTT. Translation gives CASTRTGIVTEAFF.

V gene TRBV7-2 combines with J gene TRBJ2-7; TRBD2 matches at 12 bases. Trimming took 1 base from V and 7 from J; bases not matched to a gene: 8. This CDR3 spans 16 amino acids. Germline V gene data show CDR1 as SGHTA and CDR2 as FQGNSA. The CDR3 is CASSLGLAGGLSEQYF. CDR3 DNA sequence: TGTGCCAGCAGCTTAGGTCTAGCGGGAGGGCTAAGTGAGCAGTACTTC.

V is TRBV20-1 and J is TRBJ2-7; 9 bases are a match to TRBD1. The CDR3 length is 13 residues. After removal of 3 bases from V and 2 bases from J, the junction contained 2 bases not matched to a gene. CDR1 and CDR2 from the germline V gene are DFQATT and SNEGSKA (reference sequence). DNA of the CDR3: TGCAGTGCTAGGGACAGGGGCGCCTACGAGCAGTACTTC. Its translation: CSARDRGAYEQYF.

In this sample, this clonotype turned up many times. V gene TRBV4-1 combines with J gene TRBJ1-6; 9 bases map to TRBD1. The CDR3 is 15 residues long. CDR1 is MGHRA, CDR2 YSYEKL, per germline. After removal of 4 bases from V and 7 bases from J, the junction contained 5 bases not matched to a gene. The CDR3 spells CASSRTGTGNSPLHF. CDR3 coding DNA: TGCGCCAGCAGCCGAACCGGGACAGGGAATTCACCCCTCCACTTT.

This clonotype was counted many times. DNA of the CDR3: TGTGCCAGCAGCCGTCGACAGTTGAACAGGGCCTTATCCTACAATGAGCAGTTCTTC. Protein: CASSRRQLNRALSYNEQFF. The V call is TRBV11-2, the J call TRBJ2-1; TRBD1 is a possible D gene (6 bases). CDR1 is SGHAT, CDR2 FQNNGV, per germline. The CDR3 is 19 residues long. V was pared by 5 bases and J by 1 base, with 24 bases between.

The chain carries TRBV6-6 and TRBJ1-5; TRBD1 matches 8 bases. V trimming: 8 bases; J trimming: 6 bases; junction bases outside the gene matches: 6. The CDR3 loop spans 13 amino acids. Germline V lookup: CDR1 MNHNY, CDR2 SVGAGI (reference sequence). Here the CDR3 DNA reads TGTGCCAGCCAACAGGGGGTCACTCAGCCCCAGCATTTT. Translation gives CASQQGVTQPQHF.

About this clonotype: A read error may explain this, as a much larger clone is one base away. This chain joins TRBV20-1 and TRBJ2-5; D call uncertain. Germline assignment: CDR1 DFQATT and CDR2 SNEGSKA (reference sequence). V lost 7 bases and J lost 0, with 15 bases in between. CDR3 length: 14 amino acids. In DNA form, the CDR3 reads TGCAGTGATGGTCCACTTGCGTACCAAGAGACCCAGTACTTC. As protein: CSDGPLAYQETQYF.

This clonotype was counted many times. The chain has TRBV6-2 or TRBV6-3 and TRBJ1-5; 7 bases match TRBD1. CDR1 and CDR2 from the germline V gene are MNHEY and SVGEGT. With V trimmed by 1 base and J by 7 bases, 10 bases remained unmatched. The CDR3 spans 16 residues. In DNA, the CDR3 is TGTGCCAGCAGTTACTACAACAGGGGTGGTAACCAGCCCCAGCATTTT. Amino acid sequence: CASSYYNRGGNQPQHF.

This clonotype was detected many times. This chain uses TRBV10-3 with TRBJ1-1; a weak D match, TRBD1 (6 bases). This CDR3 comprises 15 residues. V lost 6 bases to trimming and J lost 3 bases, with 17 bases between them. The germline gives CDR1 ENHRY, CDR2 SYGVKD. Here the CDR3 DNA reads TGTGCCATCAGATCAGGGGTAGGATGGGACACTGAAGCTTTCTTT. Its protein product is CAIRSGVGWDTEAFF.

The chain joins TRBV7-9 to TRBJ2-1; possibly TRBD1 or TRBD2 for D (5 bases each). Trimming cost V 11 bases and J 0 bases, with 17 bases left between them. This CDR3 spans 15 amino acids. Germline V gene lookup returns CDR1 SEHNR and CDR2 FQNEAQ (reference sequence). The CDR3 DNA reads TGTGCCCCCGAGGGGTTGGAGAGCTCCTACAATGAGCAGTTCTTC. Amino acids: CAPEGLESSYNEQFF.

This clonotype was picked up many times. V gene TRBV9 combines with J gene TRBJ2-1, with 10 bases lining up with TRBD2. This CDR3 spans 19 amino acids. Germline loops: CDR1 SGDLS, CDR2 YYNGEE. Trimming took 2 bases from V and 3 from J; bases not matched to a gene: 14. The CDR3 region is CASSVWGLARVGVYNEQFF. The CDR3 DNA is TGTGCCAGCAGCGTCTGGGGACTAGCGAGGGTAGGGGTCTACAATGAGCAGTTCTTC.

This clonotype was observed many times. V is TRBV24-1 and J is TRBJ2-3, with D possibly matching TRBD1 (6 bases). The germline V gene encodes CDR1 KGHDR and CDR2 SFDVKD. V lost 4 bases, J lost 0 bases, and 16 bases lay in between. The CDR3 is 17 amino acids. CDR3 in amino acids: CATSDRTAETSTDTQYF. Here the CDR3 DNA reads TGTGCCACCAGTGACCGGACAGCTGAAACTAGCACAGATACGCAGTATTTT.

This clonotype has a count of ten or more. The V call is TRBV9, the J call TRBJ1-2, with D perhaps matching TRBD1 (6 bases). The CDR3 spans 14 residues. Germline V lookup: CDR1 SGDLS, CDR2 YYNGEE. The germline V and J ends were trimmed by 3 bases and 2 bases, with 11 bases remaining between them. The CDR3: CASSAGHSNYGYTF. Written as DNA, the CDR3 is TGTGCCAGCAGCGCGGGACACTCAAACTATGGCTACACCTTC. Complete variable domain (other parts from reference TRBV9 and TRBJ1-2): DSGVTQTPKHLITATGQRVTLRCSPRSGDLSVYWYQQSLDQGLQFLIQYYNGEERAKGNILERFSAQQFPDLHSELNLSSLELGDSALYFCASSAGHSNYGYTFGSGTRLTVV.

This clonotype was seen ten or more times. This sequence joins TRBV20-1 and TRBJ2-1; the match to TRBD2 covers 10 bases. The length of the CDR3 is 15 residues. Germline V CDR1 and CDR2: DFQATT, SNEGSKA (reference sequence). Unmatched junction bases numbered 8, after V lost 3 bases and J lost 6 bases. The CDR3, as DNA: TGCAGTGCTAGCCCCCTAGCGGGGGTACTCAATGAGCAGTTCTTC. This codes for CSASPLAGVLNEQFF.

The chain couples TRBV6-5 to TRBJ2-4; D is tentatively TRBD1 or TRBD2 (5 bases each). Trimming stripped 2 bases from V and 5 bases from J, with 25 bases between. The CDR3 runs 19 residues. Germline CDR1 MNHEY, CDR2 SVGAGI. The CDR3 bases are TGTGCCAGCAGTTACGCCCGGGGCCGCGGTCAGGTGCCAGAAAACATTCAGTACTTC. This codes for CASSYARGRGQVPENIQYF.